Listed below are T cell receptor beta chains from one sample, sequenced in a study of immune evolution from preneoplasia to lung adenocarcinoma. Clones were sequenced by immunoSEQ multiplex PCR, and TCRdb holds only the in-frame ones, with some missing. The sample shows more than 4,500 clones, approximately 85% of them seen only once. The sample taken for sequencing was FFPE atypical adenomatous hyperplasia tissue from the lung. Receptors originate from a person aged 65 to 85 with lung adenocarcinoma. CDR3s include the opening cysteine and the closing phenylalanine or tryptophan. Each record gives: J gene, D gene, clone size, V gene, CDR3 protein, CDR3 DNA. A D gene is named only where the DNA matches it firmly. Size values are once, few and many counts, or a class for expanded clones, and some rows have none.

TRBJ1-2,TRBD1,few,TRBV5-6,CASRRDRVPAGYTF,TGTGCCAGCAGACGGGACAGGGTTCCAGCTGGCTACACCTTC
TRBJ2-1,-,-,TRBV7-6,CASSLIEARSMSNEQFF,TGTGCCAGCAGCTTAATAGAGGCGCGGTCGATGTCGAATGAGCAGTTCTTC
TRBJ2-3,-,-,TRBV6-1,CASSDVGGTDTQYF,TGTGCCAGCAGTGATGTTGGGGGGACAGATACGCAGTATTTT
TRBJ2-3,-,-,TRBV4-2,CASSQSLSGVNTDTQYF,TGTGCCAGCAGCCAATCCCTATCGGGGGTCAACACAGATACGCAGTATTTT
TRBJ1-3,-,once,TRBV11-2,CASSPLPGNTIYF,TGTGCCAGCAGCCCCCTCCCTGGAAACACCATATATTTT
TRBJ2-7,-,few,TRBV9,CASSVGGEQYF,TGTGCCAGCAGCGTAGGGGGCGAGCAGTACTTC
TRBJ1-3,-,-,TRBV7-6,CASSWDYGNTIYF,TGTGCCAGCAGCTGGGACTATGGGAACACCATATATTTT
TRBJ2-4,-,-,TRBV7-2,CASSLGTFDKNIQYF,TGTGCCAGCAGCTTAGGGACATTTGACAAAAACATTCAGTACTTC
TRBJ2-7,TRBD1,-,TRBV7-9,CASSLRGTGGVGIPEQYF,TGTGCCAGCAGCTTGCGAGGGACAGGGGGCGTTGGGATTCCCGAGCAGTACTTC
TRBJ2-5,-,once,TRBV5-6,CASSLRGKETQYF,TGTGCCAGCAGCTTGAGGGGGAAAGAGACCCAGTACTTC
TRBJ2-1,-,few,TRBV7-2,CASSLGYNEQFF,TGTGCCAGCAGCTTAGGCTACAATGAGCAGTTCTTC
TRBJ2-7,-,-,TRBV30,CAWGPPGPRPYEQYF,TGTGCCTGGGGTCCCCCAGGTCCTCGCCCCTACGAGCAGTACTTC
TRBJ2-1,TRBD1,-,TRBV28,CASSPPGQGQFF,TGTGCCAGCAGTCCCCCGGGACAGGGGCAGTTCTTC
TRBJ1-1,TRBD1,-,TRBV11-1,CASSLVGQGTEAFF,TGTGCCAGCAGCTTAGTGGGACAGGGGACTGAAGCTTTCTTT
TRBJ2-7,TRBD2,few,TRBV7-9,CASSQGLASYEQYF,TGTGCCAGCAGCCAAGGACTAGCGTCCTACGAGCAGTACTTC
TRBJ1-2,TRBD1,-,TRBV7-8,CASSPRTGTSYGYTF,TGTGCCAGCAGCCCGAGGACAGGGACCAGCTATGGCTACACCTTC
TRBJ2-7,TRBD2,-,TRBV29-1,CSGGTSGRSYEQYF,TGCAGCGGGGGGACTAGCGGGAGGTCCTACGAGCAGTACTTC
TRBJ1-2,-,-,TRBV30,CAWSTGQPRQYGYTF,TGTGCCTGGAGTACCGGCCAACCCCGACAGTATGGCTACACCTTC
TRBJ2-1,-,-,TRBV7-3,CASSDPGRYNEQFF,TGTGCCAGCAGCGACCCGGGTCGATACAATGAGCAGTTCTTC
TRBJ2-2,-,-,TRBV28,CASRTLHMGANTGELFF,TGTGCCAGCAGGACCCTCCACATGGGAGCGAACACCGGGGAGCTGTTTTTT
TRBJ1-1,-,-,TRBV5-1,CASIGEPGTEAFF,TGCGCCAGCATCGGGGAGCCAGGGACTGAAGCTTTCTTT
TRBJ2-1,TRBD1,-,TRBV18,CASSPTNTLGTEYYNEQFF,TGTGCCAGCTCACCAACAAACACACTTGGGACAGAATATTACAATGAGCAGTTCTTC
TRBJ2-7,-,-,TRBV11-3,CASSLGGGQGIEQYF,TGTGCCAGCAGCTTAGGGGGCGGCCAGGGAATCGAGCAGTACTTC
TRBJ2-7,-,-,TRBV30,CAWRRRGEQYF,TGTGCCTGGAGAAGGAGAGGCGAGCAGTACTTC
TRBJ2-3,-,-,TRBV27,CASSPFGIRTDTQYF,TGTGCCAGCAGTCCCTTCGGGATCCGCACAGATACGCAGTATTTT
TRBJ2-1,-,-,TRBV15,CATSRLDMGYNEQFF,TGTGCCACCAGCAGGTTGGATATGGGCTACAATGAGCAGTTCTTC
TRBJ1-2,TRBD1,-,TRBV5-6,CASSLGQGSYGYTF,TGTGCCAGCAGCTTGGGACAGGGCAGCTATGGCTACACCTTC
TRBJ2-7,-,-,TRBV5-4,CASSLALASEQYF,TGTGCCAGCAGCTTGGCACTAGCAAGCGAGCAGTACTTC
TRBJ1-4,-,-,TRBV6-6,CASSYLGKGSEKLFF,TGTGCCAGCAGTTACTTGGGGAAGGGTAGTGAAAAACTGTTTTTT
TRBJ2-1,TRBD2,few,TRBV9,CASSVDSGRRSDEQFF,TGTGCCAGCAGCGTAGATAGCGGGAGAAGGAGCGATGAGCAGTTCTTC
TRBJ1-2,TRBD1,-,TRBV5-1,CASSQGTGIGYGYTF,TGCGCCAGCAGCCAGGGGACAGGGATTGGCTATGGCTACACCTTC
TRBJ1-5,TRBD1,-,TRBV30,CAWSVDRVVGQPQHF,TGTGCCTGGAGCGTCGACAGGGTTGTAGGTCAGCCCCAGCATTTT
TRBJ1-3,TRBD1,-,TRBV29-1,CSARTGSGNTIYF,TGCAGCGCTCGGACAGGCTCGGGAAACACCATATATTTT
TRBJ2-7,TRBD1,-,TRBV27,CASRRTGGEYEQYF,TGTGCCAGCAGGAGAACAGGGGGCGAATACGAGCAGTACTTC
TRBJ1-5,-,-,TRBV27,CASSPDMTAQHF,TGTGCCAGCAGTCCTGACATGACGGCCCAGCATTTT
TRBJ2-7,TRBD2,-,TRBV29-1,CSVGGRLAGHEQYF,TGCAGCGTTGGGGGGAGGCTAGCGGGCCACGAGCAGTACTTC
TRBJ2-6,-,-,TRBV29-1,CSVQGLGFSGANVLTF,TGCAGCGTACAGGGTCTGGGGTTCTCTGGGGCCAACGTCCTGACTTTC
TRBJ1-1,TRBD1,-,TRBV5-1,CASSLRTGANTEAFF,TGCGCCAGCAGCTTGAGGACAGGGGCGAACACTGAAGCTTTCTTT
TRBJ2-2,TRBD2,-,TRBV29-1,CSVVAPWAGEGTGELFF,TGCAGCGTAGTTGCCCCCTGGGCGGGAGAGGGCACCGGGGAGCTGTTTTTT
TRBJ1-2,TRBD1,-,TRBV30,CAWSTGTGSYGYTF,TGTGCCTGGAGCACCGGGACAGGGTCTTATGGCTACACCTTC
TRBJ1-5,-,few,TRBV28,CASSLFDIGQPQHF,TGTGCCAGCAGTTTATTCGATATAGGTCAGCCCCAGCATTTT
TRBJ1-5,-,-,TRBV6-5,CASSWTATSNQPQHF,TGTGCCAGCAGTTGGACGGCTACTAGCAATCAGCCCCAGCATTTT
TRBJ1-1,TRBD1,-,TRBV27,CASSSGTGVGTEAFF,TGTGCCAGCAGTTCCGGGACAGGAGTTGGCACTGAAGCTTTCTTT
TRBJ1-1,-,-,TRBV10-2,CASRRQSGTEAFF,TGCGCCTCTCGGCGACAATCTGGAACTGAAGCTTTCTTT
TRBJ1-1,TRBD1,-,TRBV30,CAWSGGTGGWDTEAFF,TGTGCCTGGAGTGGGGGGACAGGGGGCTGGGACACTGAAGCTTTCTTT
TRBJ2-2,-,-,TRBV29-1,CSVGKNTGELFF,TGCAGCGTTGGAAAGAACACCGGGGAGCTGTTTTTT
TRBJ2-5,-,-,TRBV7-3,CASSLPSVGTQYF,TGTGCCAGCAGCTTACCGAGCGTCGGGACCCAGTACTTC
TRBJ1-1,-,-,TRBV5-1,CASRRDTPNTEAFF,TGCGCCAGCAGACGGGACACACCGAACACTGAAGCTTTCTTT